These 5 T cell receptor beta chains were sequenced from one sample in a study of post-analysis software for immune sequencing data. Prepared libraries of TCR beta cDNA carried unique molecular identifiers. TCRdb used MiXCR to reprocess the PCR reads, holding one entry per CDR3 protein. The sample carries more than 450,000 distinct CDR3 sequences, about 44% recorded once. Their cognate antigens are unknown. Whole-study findings and limits: About 5 TRBV segments, including TRBV5-6, TRBV5-1 and TRBV20-1, were more frequent in patients than controls.

Input material: blood. These receptors all come from a girl aged 5 to 17 with multiple sclerosis.

J is TRBJ2-1 and V is TRBV9; D is perhaps TRBD1 (6 bases). Germline V gene data show CDR1 as SGDLS and CDR2 as YYNGEE. Deletions cut 3 bases from V and 6 bases from J, with 16 bases between. The CDR3 totals 15 residues. CDR3 region: CASSATGEECNEQFF. The CDR3 DNA is TGTGCCAGCAGCGCGACAGGTGAGGAGTGCAATGAGCAGTTCTTC.

The chain carries TRBV4-1 and TRBJ2-7; 9 nucleotides agree with TRBD2. This CDR3 is 14 amino acids long. Germline values: CDR1 MGHRA, CDR2 YSYEKL. V shed 0 bases and J 7 bases; nucleotides not matched to a gene: 4. The chain's CDR3 is CASSQEGGLAEQYF. CDR3 nucleotide sequence: TGCGCCAGCAGCCAAGAGGGTGGACTAGCGGAGCAGTACTTC.

This clonotype has only one observation. This rearrangement joins TRBV7-9 to TRBJ2-5; tentative D call: TRBD1 (6 bases). The germline CDR1 and CDR2 sequences are SEHNR and FQNEAQ (reference sequence). The CDR3 has 15 amino acids. Between the trimmed V and J ends, which lost 3 bases and 0 bases, there was a span of 11 bases. CDR3 DNA sequence: TGTGCCAGCAGCTTTTTGGGGGCGAACCAAGAGACCCAGTACTTC. It specifies CASSFLGANQETQYF.

This clonotype was picked up a small number of times. The V gene is TRBV12-3 or TRBV12-4, the J gene TRBJ2-1, with 13 nucleotides matching TRBD2. The CDR3 spans 17 residues. V lost 5 bases and J lost 8; bases outside the gene matches: 12. Here the CDR3 reads CASSPTRLAGGQDEQFF. CDR3 in DNA: TGTGCCAGCAGTCCTACCCGACTAGCGGGGGGCCAAGATGAGCAGTTCTTC.

This clonotype was detected only a few times. V is TRBV5-1 and J is TRBJ2-3, with 9 bases identical to TRBD1. The germline V gene has CDR1 SGHRS and CDR2 YFSETQ. V shed 4 bases, J shed 4 bases, and the junction held 10 bases outside the gene matches. The CDR3 loop spans 16 amino acids. Here the CDR3 reads CASSPGQGLNADTQYF. Here the CDR3 DNA reads TGCGCCAGCAGCCCGGGACAGGGTTTGAACGCAGATACGCAGTATTTT.